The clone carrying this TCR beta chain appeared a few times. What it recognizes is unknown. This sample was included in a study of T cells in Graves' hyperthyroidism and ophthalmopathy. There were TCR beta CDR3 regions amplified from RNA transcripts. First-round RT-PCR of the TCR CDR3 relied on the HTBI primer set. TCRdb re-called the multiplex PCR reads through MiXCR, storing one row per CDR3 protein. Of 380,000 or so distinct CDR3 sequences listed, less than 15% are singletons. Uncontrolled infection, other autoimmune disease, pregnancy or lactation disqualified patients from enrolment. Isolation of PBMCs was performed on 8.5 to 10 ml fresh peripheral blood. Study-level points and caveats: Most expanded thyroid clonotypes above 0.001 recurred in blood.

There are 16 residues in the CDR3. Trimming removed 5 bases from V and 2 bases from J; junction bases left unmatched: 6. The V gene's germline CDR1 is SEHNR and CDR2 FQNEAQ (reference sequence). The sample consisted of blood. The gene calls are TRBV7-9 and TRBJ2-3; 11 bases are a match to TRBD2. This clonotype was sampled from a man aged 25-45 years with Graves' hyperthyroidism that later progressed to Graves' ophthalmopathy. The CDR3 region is CASSLRLAGYTDTQYF. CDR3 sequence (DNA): TGTGCCAGCAGCCTGAGACTAGCGGGGTACACAGATACGCAGTATTTT.